This TCR beta chain is drawn from a study of long-term antiretroviral therapy in people with HIV. Broader study findings: After ART, diversity increased yet remained lower than transplant donor controls. Investigators report no available data on ART adherence, viral resistance or therapy changes.

A remark on this clone: Its target is not known.

Version v3.0 of the immunoSEQ assay ran at survey level. Assay: immunoSEQ multiplex PCR; the TCRdb copy retains only in-frame clones and omits some. The table lists about 26,000 clones, around 83% of them singletons. The CDR3 is 15 residues long. Trimming removed 1 base from V and 0 bases from J, with 7 bases in between. Germline CDR1 is LNHDA and CDR2 is SQIVND (reference sequence). The specimen comprised unsorted PBMCs, sampled 2.9 years after starting antiretroviral therapy. The chain carries TRBV19 and TRBJ1-5, with D perhaps matching TRBD1 (5 bases). The receptor was isolated from a man aged 50 or older with HIV. CDR3 amino acids: CASSIVQASNQPQHF. CDR3 DNA: TGTGCCAGTAGTATAGTACAGGCTAGCAATCAGCCCCAGCATTTT.